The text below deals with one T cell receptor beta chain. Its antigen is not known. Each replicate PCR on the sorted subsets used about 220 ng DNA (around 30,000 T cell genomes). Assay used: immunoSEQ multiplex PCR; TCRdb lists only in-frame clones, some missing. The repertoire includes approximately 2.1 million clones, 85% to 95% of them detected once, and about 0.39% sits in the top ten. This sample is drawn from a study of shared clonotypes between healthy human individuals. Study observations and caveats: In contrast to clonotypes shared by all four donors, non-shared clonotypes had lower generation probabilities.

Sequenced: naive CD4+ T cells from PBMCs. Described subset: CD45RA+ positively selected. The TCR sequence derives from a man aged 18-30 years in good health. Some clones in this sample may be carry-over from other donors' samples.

The CDR3 loop is CASSGLAGSFEQYF. In DNA form, the CDR3 reads TGTGCCAGCAGTGGACTAGCGGGATCTTTCGAGCAGTACTTC. The chain is built from TRBV6-6 and TRBJ2-7; 12 positions agree with TRBD2. The trim removed 5 bases at V and 6 bases at J, leaving 5 bases unmatched. Germline loops: CDR1 MNHNY, CDR2 SVGAGI (reference sequence). CDR3 length: 14 residues.